This passage covers 26 T cell receptor beta chains from one sample sequenced in a study of T cell clusters in autoimmune cytopenias. Each sample's input was 250 ng genomic DNA, some 38,000 genome equivalents. Multiplex touch-down PCR amplified TRB using TRB-A and TRB-B pools in one tube. TCRdb re-called the multiplex PCR reads and catalogs CDR3 proteins one per entry, DNA excluded. This repertoire includes about 3,200 distinct CDR3 sequences. Material: peripheral blood. The receptors were gathered from a human donor with an autoimmune cytopenia or autoimmune hepatitis (not recorded which).

This clonotype is called medium-sized (0.01 to 0.1%) based on its frequency. This chain joins TRBV6-5 and TRBJ2-1. The CDR3 is 17 amino acids. Germline-derived CDR1 and CDR2 are MNHEY and SVGAGI. The CDR3 here is CASSRLTIPTSYNEQFF.

This clonotype is medium-sized (0.01 to 0.1%) by frequency. The chain carries TRBV6-5 and TRBJ2-7; TCRdb's assignment of TRBD2 cannot be checked, as there is no DNA. CDR3 length: 16 amino acids. The germline V gene encodes CDR1 MNHEY and CDR2 SVGAGI. CDR3 protein: CASSRGAGGPVYEQYF.

This clonotype is deemed medium-sized by its frequency. V gene TRBV7-9 combines with J gene TRBJ2-7; TCRdb indicates TRBD1, and absent DNA this call remains unverified. This CDR3 region has 14 residues. Germline assignment: CDR1 SEHNR and CDR2 FQNEAQ (reference sequence). The CDR3 here is CASSLAGGGYEQYF.

According to its frequency, this clonotype is medium-sized. The chain has TRBV19 and TRBJ2-3; TCRdb names TRBD2, which stays unverified in the absence of DNA. CDR1 LNHDA and CDR2 SQIVND come from the germline V gene (reference sequence). The length of the CDR3 is 15 residues. The CDR3 sequence is CASSIWSRRSDTQYF.

This clonotype registers medium-sized by frequency. The chain uses TRBV5-6 and TRBJ1-1; the TRBD1 assignment by TCRdb is unverifiable without DNA. CDR1 SGHDT and CDR2 YYEEEE come from the germline V gene. This CDR3 comprises 15 residues. CDR3 region: CASSWVRGPETEAFF. The full variable domain, completed using reference TRBV5-6 and TRBJ1-1, is DAGVTQSPTHLIKTRGQQVTLRCSPKSGHDTVSWYQQALGQGPQFIFQYYEEEERQRGNFPDRFSGHQFPNYSSELNVNALLLGDSALYLCASSWVRGPETEAFFGQGTRLTVV.

By frequency, this clonotype registers medium-sized. The chain uses TRBV7-2 and TRBJ2-7; TCRdb gives TRBD2 as the D gene, but with no DNA this cannot be confirmed. Germline V gene lookup returns CDR1 SGHTA and CDR2 FQGNSA. This CDR3 is built from 15 residues. The CDR3 protein is CASSLVRTSGYEQYF.

Its frequency marks this clonotype as medium-sized. This sequence joins TRBV29-1 and TRBJ2-3; without DNA, the TCRdb call of TRBD2 cannot be checked. Germline V gives CDR1 SQVTM, CDR2 ANQGSEA. The CDR3 is 17 residues long. The CDR3 protein is CSAGGTTEDLSTDTQYF.

By frequency, this clonotype registers medium-sized. The chain links TRBV19 to TRBJ1-1. The CDR3 sequence is 16 residues long. Per the germline V gene, CDR1 is LNHDA and CDR2 is SQIVND (reference sequence). CDR3 sequence reads: CASSPRTSFLNTEAFF.

This clonotype is medium-sized by frequency. The chain links TRBV6-5 to TRBJ1-3; with no DNA, the TCRdb D assignment of TRBD1 cannot be verified. In germline, CDR1 is MNHEY, CDR2 SVGAGI. CDR3 length equals 14 residues. The CDR3 loop is CASSYARQGGTIYF.

This clonotype registers medium-sized by frequency. This chain connects TRBV19 to TRBJ2-7; TCRdb gives TRBD2 as the D gene, but with no DNA this cannot be confirmed. This CDR3 has 15 amino acids. Germline V CDR1 and CDR2: LNHDA, SQIVND (reference sequence). The CDR3 loop is CASSQTSPGVYEQYF.

This clonotype shows up as medium-sized by frequency. The chain joins TRBV29-1 to TRBJ2-5. CDR1 and CDR2 from the germline V gene are SQVTM and ANQGSEA. The CDR3 is made up of 12 amino acids. CDR3 region: CSVVRDQETQYF.

By frequency, this clonotype registers medium-sized (0.01 to 0.1%). The chain couples TRBV6-5 to TRBJ1-5; the D call of TRBD1 rests on TCRdb alone, since no DNA is present to check it. The CDR3 consists of 18 residues. Per germline, CDR1 MNHEY and CDR2 SVGAGI. The CDR3 here is CASSYSRDRGYSNQPQHF.

Judged by frequency, this clonotype is medium-sized (0.01 to 0.1%). The chain links TRBV5-5 to TRBJ2-7; with no DNA, the TCRdb D assignment of TRBD1 cannot be verified. Germline lookup yields CDR1 SGHKS and CDR2 YYEKEE (reference sequence). The CDR3 is 14 amino acids. Here the CDR3 reads CASSLGGSGYEQYF.

This clonotype is labeled medium-sized (0.01 to 0.1%) based on frequency. The V gene is TRBV7-2, the J gene TRBJ2-1. CDR1 is SGHTA and CDR2 is FQGNSA in the germline V gene. The CDR3 has 11 residues. CDR3 region: CASSLSYEQYF.

In terms of frequency, this clonotype is medium-sized. The V and J genes are TRBV6-5 and TRBJ2-1; TCRdb outputs TRBD1, but without DNA this stays unchecked. This CDR3 contains 15 residues. Germline CDR1 reads MNHEY; CDR2 reads SVGAGI. CDR3: CATWWPGGPYNEQFF.

This clonotype is medium-sized (0.01 to 0.1%) by frequency. V gene TRBV28 combines with J gene TRBJ1-2. Germline CDR1 MDHEN, CDR2 SYDVKM. CDR3 size: 14 residues. CDR3 sequence reads: CASSSPTANYGYTF.

This clonotype is labeled medium-sized based on frequency. The chain combines TRBV5-1 with TRBJ2-7; TCRdb selects TRBD1, and the lack of DNA leaves this call unchecked. CDR1 and CDR2 (germline): SGHRS, YFSETQ. The CDR3 loop spans 17 amino acids. CDR3 sequence: CASSWNFRTGVSYEQYF.

This clonotype is deemed medium-sized (0.01 to 0.1%) by its frequency. V and J are TRBV30 and TRBJ2-7; TCRdb picks TRBD2, but there is no DNA to check that call. CDR3 length: 13 amino acids. Germline V gene sequence: CDR1 GTSNPN, CDR2 SVGIG (reference sequence). The CDR3 region is CAWSSSGSYEQYF.

In terms of frequency, this clonotype is medium-sized (0.01 to 0.1%). The V call is TRBV20-1, the J call TRBJ1-2; lacking DNA, the TRBD1 call made by TCRdb goes unchecked. This CDR3 region has 13 residues. Germline V gene data show CDR1 as DFQATT and CDR2 as SNEGSKA (reference sequence). The CDR3 spells CSATSGINYGYTF.

This clonotype is classed as medium-sized by frequency. The V call is TRBV27, the J call TRBJ2-3; no DNA is available, so the TRBD1 call from TCRdb remains unchecked. The CDR3 covers 14 residues. Germline V lookup: CDR1 MNHEY, CDR2 SMNVEV (reference sequence). The CDR3 region is CASSQGIGTDTQYF.

Measured by frequency, this clonotype is medium-sized. The chain is built from TRBV6-2 or TRBV6-3 and TRBJ2-3; checking the TCRdb D call of TRBD1 is not possible without DNA. Germline CDR1 MNHEY, CDR2 SVGEGT. The CDR3 totals 16 residues. The CDR3 sequence: CASSRGAGAGTDTQYF.

In terms of frequency, this clonotype is medium-sized. The chain is built from TRBV7-9 and TRBJ2-7; TCRdb's assignment of TRBD1 cannot be checked, as there is no DNA. CDR1 and CDR2 (germline): SEHNR, FQNEAQ (reference sequence). CDR3 length equals 15 residues. CDR3 protein: CASSPLRDRVDEQYF. Full variable domain (outside the CDR3, taken from reference TRBV7-9 and TRBJ2-7): DTGVSQNPRHKITKRGQNVTFRCDPISEHNRLYWYRQTLGQGPEFLTYFQNEAQLEKSRLLSDRFSAERPKGSFSTLEIQRTEQGDSAMYLCASSPLRDRVDEQYFGPGTRLTVT.

Frequency places this clonotype as medium-sized. The V and J genes are TRBV19 and TRBJ1-2. The CDR3 runs 14 residues. CDR1 and CDR2 (germline): LNHDA, SQIVND (reference sequence). CDR3 sequence reads: CASRRDSRSYGYTF.

Frequency places this clonotype as medium-sized. The genes are TRBV19 and TRBJ2-3. The germline V gene encodes CDR1 LNHDA and CDR2 SQIVND (reference sequence). The length of the CDR3 is 16 residues. CDR3 sequence: CASSIGVSTSTDTQYF.

This clonotype is called medium-sized (0.01 to 0.1%) based on its frequency. The V gene is TRBV6-5, the J gene TRBJ1-2. The CDR3 has 13 residues. The germline gives CDR1 MNHEY, CDR2 SVGAGI. The CDR3 sequence: CASRRDISYGYTF.

This clonotype is deemed medium-sized by its frequency. V and J are TRBV19 and TRBJ2-1; TCRdb outputs TRBD1, but without DNA this stays unchecked. The CDR3 has 15 amino acids. CDR1 and CDR2 (germline): LNHDA, SQIVND (reference sequence). CDR3 sequence: CASTRASSSYNEQFF. The entire variable domain, with the rest obtained from reference TRBV19 and TRBJ2-1, is as follows: DGGITQSPKYLFRKEGQNVTLSCEQNLNHDAMYWYRQDPGQGLRLIYYSQIVNDFQKGDIAEGYSVSREKKESFPLTVTSAQKNPTAFYLCASTRASSSYNEQFFGPGTRLTVL.